This T cell receptor beta chain was captured in a study of blood T cell repertoires in COVID-19. Study-wide context: Some COVID-19 samples were acute and others convalescent; all came from the United States, Italy and Spain.

The CDR3 runs to 16 residues. V trimming: 0 bases; J trimming: 6 bases; junction bases outside the gene matches: 2. CDR1 MNHNY and CDR2 SVGAGI come from the germline V gene (reference sequence). Original data processing: Amplification with reference gene primers provided the estimates of nucleated cell counts. Libraries were prepared by immunoSEQ multiplex PCR; TCRdb keeps only in-frame clonotypes and omits some of them. The V and J calls and clone size were taken over from that table, and D and trimming were inferred from the DNA. The profile shows approximately 100,000 clones, around 90% of them singletons.

The sample taken for sequencing was peripheral blood. The J gene is TRBJ2-6, the V gene TRBV6-6; TRBD1 matches 10 bases. The TCR sequence derives from a human donor in a cohort sampled during active COVID-19. The CDR3 DNA is TGTGCCAGCAGTTACTCGACAGGGGGCTTGGCCAACGTCCTGACTTTC. Translating it yields CASSYSTGGLANVLTF.